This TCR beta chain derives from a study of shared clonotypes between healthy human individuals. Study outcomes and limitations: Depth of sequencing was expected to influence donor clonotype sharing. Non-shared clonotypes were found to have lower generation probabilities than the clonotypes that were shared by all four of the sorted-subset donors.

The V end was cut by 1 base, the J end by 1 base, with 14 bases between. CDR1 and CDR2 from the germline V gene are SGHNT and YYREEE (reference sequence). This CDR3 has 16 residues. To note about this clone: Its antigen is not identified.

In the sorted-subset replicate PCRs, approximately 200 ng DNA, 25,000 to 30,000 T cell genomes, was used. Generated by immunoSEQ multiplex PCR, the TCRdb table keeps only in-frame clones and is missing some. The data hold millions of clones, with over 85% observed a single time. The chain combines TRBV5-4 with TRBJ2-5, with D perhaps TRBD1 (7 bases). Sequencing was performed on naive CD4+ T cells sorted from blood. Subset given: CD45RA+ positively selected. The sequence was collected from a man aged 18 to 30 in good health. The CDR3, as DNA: TGTGCCAGCAGCTTGATCGGGGGACAGATCCAAGAGACCCAGTACTTC. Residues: CASSLIGGQIQETQYF.